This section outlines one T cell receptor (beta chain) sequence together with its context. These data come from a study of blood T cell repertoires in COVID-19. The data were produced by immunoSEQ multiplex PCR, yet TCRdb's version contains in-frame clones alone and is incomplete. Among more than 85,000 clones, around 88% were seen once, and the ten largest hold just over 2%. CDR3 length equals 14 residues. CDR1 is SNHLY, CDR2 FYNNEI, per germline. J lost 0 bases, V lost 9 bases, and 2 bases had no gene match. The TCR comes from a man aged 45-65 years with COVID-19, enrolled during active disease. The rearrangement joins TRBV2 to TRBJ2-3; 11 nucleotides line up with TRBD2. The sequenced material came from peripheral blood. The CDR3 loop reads CARTSGTSTDTQYF. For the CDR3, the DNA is TGTGCCAGGACTAGCGGGACTAGCACAGATACGCAGTATTTT.